This is a list of T cell receptor beta chains from one sample in a study of OX40 agonist ivuxolimab in advanced cancers. The repertoire was sequenced with immunoSEQ multiplex PCR; TCRdb's copy has only in-frame clones and lacks some. This table holds approximately 14,000 clones, 77% found once. The input for sequencing was CD4+ or CD8+ T cells sorted from blood, taken in a trial of the OX40 agonist ivuxolimab. Receptors were obtained from an adult with an advanced solid tumor such as melanoma, head and neck, liver or kidney cancer. The conserved cysteine and the conserved F or W are not part of the CDR3 here.

j_gene	v_gene	CDR3aa
TRBJ1-5	TRBV19	ASSIRQGEQPQH
TRBJ2-7	TRBV7-9	ASSLVGWDKNYEQY
TRBJ1-2	TRBV25-1	ASSASKGGYT
TRBJ1-2	TRBV9	ASSVMDGAYGYT
TRBJ1-1	TRBV28	ASSLIVDTEAF
TRBJ2-2	TRBV2	ASSPPSGTSNTGELF
TRBJ2-7	TRBV6-1	ATRVGGSYEQY
NA	TRBV6-1	ASREGVFYEQY
TRBJ2-3	TRBV29-1	SAPGQIPAADTQY
TRBJ2-2	TRBV5-1	ASSLEPNTGELF
TRBJ2-3	TRBV6-1	ASSELGRGPEGGPDTQY
TRBJ1-4	TRBV6-5	ASLPNESTNEKLF
TRBJ2-1	TRBV5-5	ASSSLAASSYNEQF
TRBJ2-5	TRBV7-8	ASSLVGNQETQY
TRBJ2-7	TRBV28	ASSTSGAYEQY
TRBJ2-7	TRBV7-3	ASSLSGGQGNYEQY
TRBJ1-1	TRBV11-3	ASSLWGGTVMNTEAF
TRBJ2-5	TRBV29-1	SVESQETQY
TRBJ1-1	TRBV7-9	ASSFEVARRLNTEAF
TRBJ2-6	TRBV28	ASTDQTSGANVLT
TRBJ2-1	TRBV5-8	ASSSHRGGPYNEQF
TRBJ1-1	TRBV27	ASSLSQADPGAF
TRBJ1-3	TRBV4-1	ASSQVSGNTIY
TRBJ1-1	TRBV12-5	ASGYTGGQNTEAF
TRBJ1-2	TRBV28	ASSFNYGYT
TRBJ1-2	TRBV19	ASSIQPQSNYGYT
TRBJ2-1	TRBV7-9	ASRSGIGLAGDGQF
TRBJ1-5	TRBV4-2	ASSQFGGQGRQPQH
TRBJ1-1	TRBV23-1	ASRPTAGGLRMCTEAF
TRBJ2-7	TRBV14	ASSQLSGGSYEQY
TRBJ1-3	TRBV7-3	ASSPQGSGNTIY
TRBJ2-1	TRBV28	ASSLALALGINEQF
TRBJ2-1	TRBV27	ASSLGGSSYNEQF
TRBJ1-1	TRBV19	ASRSGQAINTEAF
TRBJ1-1	TRBV9	ASSVAQGNTEAF
TRBJ2-1	TRBV27	ASTQGLAGANEQF
TRBJ2-7	TRBV18	ASSPEGALTH
TRBJ2-1	TRBV7-3	ASSPRLAGYNEQF
TRBJ2-1	TRBV11-3	ASSSPGLTEQF
TRBJ2-7	TRBV2	ASRSSTGQGYYEQY
TRBJ2-7	TRBV6-5	ASGGKQGYTYEQY
TRBJ1-2	TRBV5-4	ASSHTGVRNYGYT
TRBJ2-5	TRBV4-1	ASSPSPLETQY
TRBJ2-1	TRBV7-2	ASSLGPYTSGRLVNEQF